This T cell receptor (beta chain) appears in the sequencing data of a study of T-cell memory formation after mild COVID-19. Points from the study as a whole: Whether second-wave clones peaking at day 37 were SARS-CoV-2 specific went unconfirmed. Pre-infection memory showed some responding clones, and this suggested that cross-reactive memory joined.

TCR alpha and TCR beta cDNA libraries carrying sample barcodes and UMIs came from 5'RACE with constant-segment primers. TCRdb independently ran MiXCR on the 5' RACE reads; one entry per CDR3 protein. This sample has roughly 100,000 distinct CDR3 sequences, with under 15% found just once. There are a few counts of this clonotype. Antigen specificity is unknown. Trimming took off 5 bases at V and 1 base at J, with 12 bases between the two ends. The CDR3 has 15 amino acids. The rearrangement uses TRBV12-3 or TRBV12-4 and TRBJ2-1; the D is unclear. The TCR sequence derives from an adult woman who had mild COVID-19 (a few samples of this study predate the infection). Cell type and time point are not known. Input material: PBMCs or a T cell subset sorted from them (not recorded which). The CDR3 DNA is TGTGCCAGCAGTCCGGGCTACACTTCCTACAATGAGCAGTTCTTC. Its translation is CASSPGYTSYNEQFF.